This TCR beta chain was recorded in a study of T cell responses to AZD1222 COVID-19 vaccine. Study-level findings and limits: Sampling that yielded the repertoires occurred only after the peak T cell response. The study found Spike-specific TCR breadth and depth rose after two AZD1222 doses.

Regarding this clone: The antigen is undetermined.

The CDR3 runs 16 residues. In germline, CDR1 is LNHDA, CDR2 SQIVND (reference sequence). Trimming took off 7 bases at V and 0 bases at J, with 18 bases between the two ends. Clones were read by immunoSEQ multiplex PCR, and TCRdb kept only the in-frame ones, dropping some. The data contain some 110,000 clones, 86% of them singletons. The specimen comprised peripheral blood, sampled 28 days after the second dose of the MenACWY control vaccine. The origin of this receptor is an adult who received the MenACWY meningococcal vaccine as a control. The chain links TRBV19 to TRBJ1-2; no firm D call. This chain's CDR3 is CASNRYGGSANYGYTF. CDR3 sequence (DNA): TGTGCCAGTAACCGATATGGAGGTTCAGCTAACTATGGCTACACCTTC.